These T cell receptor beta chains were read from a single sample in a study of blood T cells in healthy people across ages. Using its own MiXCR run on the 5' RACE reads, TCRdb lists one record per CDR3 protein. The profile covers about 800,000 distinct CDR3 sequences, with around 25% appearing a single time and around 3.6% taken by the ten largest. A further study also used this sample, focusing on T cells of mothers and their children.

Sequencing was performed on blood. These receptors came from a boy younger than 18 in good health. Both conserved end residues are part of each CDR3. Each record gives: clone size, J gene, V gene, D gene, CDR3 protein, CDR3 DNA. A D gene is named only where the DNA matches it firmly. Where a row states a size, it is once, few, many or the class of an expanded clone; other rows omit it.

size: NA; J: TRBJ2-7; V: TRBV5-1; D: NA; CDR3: CASSLRVGDYEQYF; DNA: TGCGCCAGCAGCTTACGGGTCGGGGACTACGAGCAGTACTTC
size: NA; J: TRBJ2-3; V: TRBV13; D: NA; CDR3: CASSRPTQGAGNTQYF; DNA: TGTGCCAGCAGTCGCCCTACACAGGGCGCGGGGAATACGCAGTATTTT
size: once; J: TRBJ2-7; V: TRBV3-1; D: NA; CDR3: CASSQTVRIKGSYEQYF; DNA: TGTGCCAGCAGCCAAACTGTACGGATAAAGGGGTCCTACGAGCAGTACTTC
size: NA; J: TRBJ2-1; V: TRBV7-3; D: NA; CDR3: CASSYSMAGYNEQFF; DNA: TGTGCCAGCAGCTATTCGATGGCGGGGTACAATGAGCAGTTCTTC
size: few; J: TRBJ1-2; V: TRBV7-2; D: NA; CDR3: CASSLDNSYYGYTF; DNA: TGTGCCAGCAGCTTAGATAACTCCTACTATGGCTACACCTTC
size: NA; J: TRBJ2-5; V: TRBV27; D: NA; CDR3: CASRTDIRGTQYF; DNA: TGTGCCAGCAGGACAGACATCCGGGGGACCCAGTACTTC
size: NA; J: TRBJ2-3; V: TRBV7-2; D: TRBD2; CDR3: CASSRGASGETDTQYF; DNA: TGTGCCAGCAGCCGTGGGGCGAGCGGGGAGACAGATACGCAGTATTTT
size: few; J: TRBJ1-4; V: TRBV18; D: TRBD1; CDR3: CASSRGDRENEKLFF; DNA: TGTGCCAGCTCACGTGGCGACAGGGAGAATGAAAAACTGTTTTTT
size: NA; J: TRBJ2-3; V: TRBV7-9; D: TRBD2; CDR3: CASSLTSGETDTQYF; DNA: TGTGCCAGCAGCTTGACTAGCGGGGAGACAGATACGCAGTATTTT
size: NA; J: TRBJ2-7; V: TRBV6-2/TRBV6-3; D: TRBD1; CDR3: CASTFRDRAPTRFF; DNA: TGTGCCAGTACCTTCCGGGACAGGGCACCCACGAGGTTCTTC
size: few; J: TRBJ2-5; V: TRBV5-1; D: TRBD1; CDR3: CATRDSPQETQYF; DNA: TGCGCCACGAGGGACAGTCCGCAAGAGACCCAGTACTTC
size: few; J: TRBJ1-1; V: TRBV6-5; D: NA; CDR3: CASSYLGADTEAFF; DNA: TGTGCCAGCAGTTACCTGGGGGCGGACACTGAAGCTTTCTTT
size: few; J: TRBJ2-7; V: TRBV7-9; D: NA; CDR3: CASSPQGEQYF; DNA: TGTGCCAGCAGCCCACAGGGCGAGCAGTACTTC
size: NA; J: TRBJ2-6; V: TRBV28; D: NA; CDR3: CASSLDGPLGANVLTF; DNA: TGTGCCAGCAGTTTAGACGGACCTCTGGGGGCCAACGTCCTGACTTTC
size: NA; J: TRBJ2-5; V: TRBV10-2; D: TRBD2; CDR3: CASSEWSSGGLGTQYF; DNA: TGCGCCAGCAGTGAATGGTCTAGCGGGGGACTGGGGACCCAGTACTTC
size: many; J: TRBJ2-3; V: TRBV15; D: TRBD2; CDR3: CATSRARAGGPVGDTQYF; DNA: TGTGCCACCAGCAGAGCGAGGGCGGGGGGGCCGGTCGGAGATACGCAGTATTTT
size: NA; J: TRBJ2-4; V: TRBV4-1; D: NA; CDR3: CASSQEQLAKNIQYF; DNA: TGCGCCAGCAGCCAAGAGCAGTTAGCCAAAAACATTCAGTACTTC
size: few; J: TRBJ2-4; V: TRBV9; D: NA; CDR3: CASSGGGPNIQYF; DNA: TGTGCCAGCAGCGGAGGGGGACCTAACATTCAGTACTTC
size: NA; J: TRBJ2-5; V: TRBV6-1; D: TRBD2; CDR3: CASSEASSGDAEWETQYF; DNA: TGTGCCAGCAGTGAAGCATCGAGCGGGGACGCAGAATGGGAGACCCAGTACTTC
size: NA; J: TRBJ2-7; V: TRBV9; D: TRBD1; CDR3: CASNALGDSSREQYF; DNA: TGTGCCAGCAACGCCCTGGGGGACAGTTCCCGCGAGCAGTACTTC
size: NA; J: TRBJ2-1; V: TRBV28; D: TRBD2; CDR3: CASSSLILPPSGSSYNEQFF; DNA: TGTGCCAGCAGTTCACTCATTCTACCCCCTAGCGGGAGCTCCTACAATGAGCAGTTCTTC
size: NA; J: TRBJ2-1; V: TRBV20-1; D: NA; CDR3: CSASHRVTKSSYNEQFF; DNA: TGCAGTGCTAGCCACAGAGTCACTAAGAGCTCCTACAATGAGCAGTTCTTC
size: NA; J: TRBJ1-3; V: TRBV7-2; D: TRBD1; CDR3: CASSLRTGTFSGNTIYF; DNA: TGTGCCAGCAGCTTAAGGACAGGGACATTCTCTGGAAACACCATATATTTT
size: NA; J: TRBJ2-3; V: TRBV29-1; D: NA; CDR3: CSVEGRFVDTQYF; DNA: TGCAGCGTTGAGGGTCGGTTTGTGGATACGCAGTATTTT
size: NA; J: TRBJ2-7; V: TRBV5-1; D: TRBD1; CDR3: CASRATDVDRGRYEQYF; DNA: TGCGCCAGCCGAGCGACTGATGTGGACAGGGGGCGATACGAGCAGTACTTC
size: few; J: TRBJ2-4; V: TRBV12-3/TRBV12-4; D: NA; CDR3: CASSLLGGGAGNIQYF; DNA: TGTGCCAGCAGTTTACTTGGAGGGGGCGCGGGGAACATTCAGTACTTC
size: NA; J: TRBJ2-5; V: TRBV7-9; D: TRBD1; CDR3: CASSHRDRKETQYF; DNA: TGTGCCAGCAGCCACCGGGACAGGAAAGAGACCCAGTACTTC
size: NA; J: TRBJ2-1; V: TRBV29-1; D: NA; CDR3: CSVEDQGGSYNEQFF; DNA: TGCAGCGTTGAGGATCAGGGGGGCTCCTACAATGAGCAGTTCTTC
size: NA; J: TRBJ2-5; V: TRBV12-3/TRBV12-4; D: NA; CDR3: CASRDKETQYF; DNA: TGTGCCAGCAGAGATAAAGAGACCCAGTACTTC
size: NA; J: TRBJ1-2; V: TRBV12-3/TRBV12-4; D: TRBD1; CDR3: CASTDQEGQGGYGYTF; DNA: TGTGCCAGCACCGACCAGGAGGGACAGGGAGGATATGGCTACACCTTC
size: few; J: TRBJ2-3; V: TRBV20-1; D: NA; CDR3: CSARGFSEFFTDTQYF; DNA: TGCAGTGCTAGGGGGTTTAGCGAGTTTTTCACAGATACGCAGTATTTT
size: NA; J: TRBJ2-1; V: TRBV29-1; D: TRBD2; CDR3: CSATGTSSYNEQFF; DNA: TGCAGCGCTACCGGGACTAGCTCCTACAATGAGCAGTTCTTC
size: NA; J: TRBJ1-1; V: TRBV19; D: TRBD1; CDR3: CATRQGGTEAFF; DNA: TGTGCCACCCGACAGGGGGGCACTGAAGCTTTCTTT
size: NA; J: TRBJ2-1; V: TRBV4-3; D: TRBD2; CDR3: CASSQGRTSGSYNEQFF; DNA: TGCGCCAGCAGCCAAGGCCGGACTAGCGGGAGCTACAATGAGCAGTTCTTC
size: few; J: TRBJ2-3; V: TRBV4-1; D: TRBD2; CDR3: CASSQLAGGSGDTRYF; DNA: TGCGCCAGCAGCCAACTAGCGGGGGGGTCGGGAGATACGCGGTATTTT
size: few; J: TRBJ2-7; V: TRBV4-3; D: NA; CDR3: CASSQATGAGEQYF; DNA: TGCGCCAGCAGCCAAGCGACAGGTGCTGGCGAGCAGTACTTC
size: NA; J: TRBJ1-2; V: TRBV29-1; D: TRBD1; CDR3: CSVRRGAGGPNYGYTF; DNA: TGCAGCGTGCGACGGGGGGCAGGGGGTCCTAACTATGGCTACACCTTC
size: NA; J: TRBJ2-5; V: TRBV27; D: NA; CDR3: CASRDGGQETQYF; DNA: TGTGCCAGCAGGGACGGGGGCCAAGAGACCCAGTACTTC
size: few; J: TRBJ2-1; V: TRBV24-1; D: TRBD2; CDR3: CATSERLAGEYEQFF; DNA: TGTGCCACCAGTGAAAGACTAGCGGGAGAGTATGAGCAGTTCTTC
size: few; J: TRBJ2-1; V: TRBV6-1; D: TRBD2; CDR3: CASRTSVYNEQFF; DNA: TGTGCCAGCAGGACTAGCGTATACAATGAGCAGTTCTTC
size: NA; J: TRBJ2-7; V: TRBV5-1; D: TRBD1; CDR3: CASSLGTGVRSEQYF; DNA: TGCGCCAGCAGCTTAGGGACAGGGGTAAGGAGCGAGCAGTACTTC
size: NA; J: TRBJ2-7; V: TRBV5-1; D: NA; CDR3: CASSLEGLISYEQYF; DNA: TGCGCCAGCAGCTTGGAAGGTCTCATCTCCTACGAGCAGTACTTC
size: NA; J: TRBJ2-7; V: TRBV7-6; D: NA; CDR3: CASSSVSPAGFYEQYF; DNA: TGTGCCAGCAGCTCGGTCTCTCCTGCGGGATTCTACGAGCAGTACTTC
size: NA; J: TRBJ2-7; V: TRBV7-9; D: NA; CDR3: CASSLSGPSISYEQYF; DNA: TGTGCCAGCAGCTTAAGTGGGCCAAGTATCTCCTACGAGCAGTACTTC
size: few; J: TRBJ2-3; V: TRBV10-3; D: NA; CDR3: CAISFSPGDTQYF; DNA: TGTGCCATCAGTTTTAGCCCTGGGGATACGCAGTATTTT
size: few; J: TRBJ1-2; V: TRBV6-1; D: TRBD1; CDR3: CASSDLRDRGWGYTF; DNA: TGTGCCAGCAGTGATCTAAGGGACAGGGGTTGGGGCTACACCTTC
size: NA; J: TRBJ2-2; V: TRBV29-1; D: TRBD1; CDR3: CSVGTGYGGELFF; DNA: TGCAGCGTAGGGACAGGGTACGGTGGGGAGCTGTTTTTT
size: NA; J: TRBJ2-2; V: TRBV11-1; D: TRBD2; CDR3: CASSHGLAGTYGGELSF; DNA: TGTGCCAGCAGCCACGGACTAGCGGGGACCTACGGCGGGGAGCTGTCTTTT
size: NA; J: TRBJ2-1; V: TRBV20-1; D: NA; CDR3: CSARGSYNEQFF; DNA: TGCAGTGCTAGGGGCAGTTACAATGAGCAGTTCTTC
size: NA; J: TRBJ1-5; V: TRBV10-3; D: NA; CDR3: CAISALGRGSNQPQHF; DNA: TGTGCCATCAGTGCCTTGGGGCGGGGTTCGAATCAGCCCCAGCATTTT
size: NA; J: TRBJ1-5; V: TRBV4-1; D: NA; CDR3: CASSQDMGSNQPQHF; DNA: TGCGCCAGCAGCCAAGATATGGGAAGCAATCAGCCCCAGCATTTT
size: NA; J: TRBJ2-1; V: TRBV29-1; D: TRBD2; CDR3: CSVGLAEPYNEQFF; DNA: TGCAGCGTTGGGCTAGCGGAGCCCTACAATGAGCAGTTCTTC
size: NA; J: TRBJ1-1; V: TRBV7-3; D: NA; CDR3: CASSLLGQNTEASF; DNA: TGTGCCAGCAGCCTCCTCGGACAGAACACTGAAGCTTCCTTT
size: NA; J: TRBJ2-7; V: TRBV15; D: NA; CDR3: CATSGGEVGYEQYF; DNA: TGTGCCACCAGCGGAGGGGAGGTTGGGTACGAGCAGTACTTC
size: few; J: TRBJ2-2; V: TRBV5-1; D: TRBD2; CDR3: CASLLVERGHTGELFF; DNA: TGCGCCAGCCTCCTGGTTGAGCGGGGGCACACCGGGGAGCTGTTTTTT
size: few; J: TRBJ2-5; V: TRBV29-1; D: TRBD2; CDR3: CSVEPAGVGETQYF; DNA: TGCAGCGTTGAACCAGCGGGAGTCGGGGAGACCCAGTACTTC
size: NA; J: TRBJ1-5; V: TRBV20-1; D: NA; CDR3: CSARSSLDQPQHF; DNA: TGCAGTGCTAGGAGCAGCCTGGATCAGCCCCAGCATTTT
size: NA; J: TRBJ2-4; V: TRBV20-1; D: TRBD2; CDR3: CSAETSGGAKNIQYF; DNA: TGCAGTGCTGAGACTAGCGGGGGAGCCAAAAACATTCAGTACTTC
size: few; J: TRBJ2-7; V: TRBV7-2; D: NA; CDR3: CASRFLGGAGGEQYF; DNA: TGTGCCAGCAGATTCCTAGGGGGGGCCGGCGGCGAGCAGTACTTC